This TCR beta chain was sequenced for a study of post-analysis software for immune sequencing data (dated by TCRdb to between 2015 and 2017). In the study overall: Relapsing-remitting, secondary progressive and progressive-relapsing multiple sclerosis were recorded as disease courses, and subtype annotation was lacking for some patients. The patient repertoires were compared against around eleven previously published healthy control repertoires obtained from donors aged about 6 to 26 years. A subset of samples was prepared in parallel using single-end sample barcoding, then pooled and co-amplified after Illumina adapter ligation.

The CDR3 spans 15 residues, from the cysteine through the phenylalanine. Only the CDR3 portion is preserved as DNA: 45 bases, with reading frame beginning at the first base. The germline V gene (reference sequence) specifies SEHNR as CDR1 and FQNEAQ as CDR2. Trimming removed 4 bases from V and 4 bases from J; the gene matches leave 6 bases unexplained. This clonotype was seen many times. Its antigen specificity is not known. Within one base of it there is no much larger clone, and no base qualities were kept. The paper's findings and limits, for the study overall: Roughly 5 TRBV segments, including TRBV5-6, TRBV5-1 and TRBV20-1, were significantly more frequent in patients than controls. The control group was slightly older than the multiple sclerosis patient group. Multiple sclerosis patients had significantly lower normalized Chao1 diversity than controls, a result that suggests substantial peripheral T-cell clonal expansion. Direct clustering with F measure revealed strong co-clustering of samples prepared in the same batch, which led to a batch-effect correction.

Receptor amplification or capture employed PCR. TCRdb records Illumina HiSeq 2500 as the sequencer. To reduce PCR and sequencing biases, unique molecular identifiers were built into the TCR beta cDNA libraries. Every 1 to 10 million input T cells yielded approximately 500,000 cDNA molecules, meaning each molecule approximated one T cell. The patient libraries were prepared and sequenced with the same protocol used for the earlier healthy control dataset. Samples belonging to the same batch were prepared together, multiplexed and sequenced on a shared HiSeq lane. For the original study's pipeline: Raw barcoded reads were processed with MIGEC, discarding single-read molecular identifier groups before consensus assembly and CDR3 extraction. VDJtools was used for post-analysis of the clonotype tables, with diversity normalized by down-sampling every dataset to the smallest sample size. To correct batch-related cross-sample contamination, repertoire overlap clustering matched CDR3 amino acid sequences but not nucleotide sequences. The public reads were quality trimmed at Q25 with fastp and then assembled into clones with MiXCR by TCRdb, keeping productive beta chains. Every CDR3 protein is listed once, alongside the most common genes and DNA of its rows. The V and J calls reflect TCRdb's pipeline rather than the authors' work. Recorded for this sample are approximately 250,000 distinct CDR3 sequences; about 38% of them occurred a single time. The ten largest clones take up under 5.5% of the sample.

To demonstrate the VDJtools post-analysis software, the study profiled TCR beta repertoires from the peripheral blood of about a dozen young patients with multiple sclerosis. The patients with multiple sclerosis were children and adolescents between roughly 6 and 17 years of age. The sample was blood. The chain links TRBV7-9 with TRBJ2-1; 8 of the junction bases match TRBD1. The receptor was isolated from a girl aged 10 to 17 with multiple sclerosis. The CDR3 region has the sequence CASSSSGQGYNEQFF. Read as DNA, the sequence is TGTGCCAGCAGCTCCTCTGGACAGGGTTACAATGAGCAGTTCTTC.